The TCR beta chain under discussion was sequenced for a study of tumor and adjacent non-tumor tissue in lung cancer. Notes on the study in general: In normal lung, the top 100 clones were significantly more dominant than in tumor. Patients with more diverse tumor TCRs had worse survival.

TCRbeta libraries were built with three rounds of nested PCR, modified from ARM-PCR. TCRdb used MiXCR to reprocess the multiplex PCR reads, holding one entry per CDR3 protein. There are under 100,000 distinct CDR3 sequences in the sample; approximately 71% occur only once, and over 10% lies in the top ten. This sample's RNA came from whole unsorted tissue. Chemotherapy-naive patients with new lung cancer underwent thoracic surgery in China, August–late 2014. Concerning this clonotype itself: Its antigen is not identified. Mismatch with germline at one junction end may stem from a read error.

CDR3 size: 12 residues. In germline, CDR1 is MNHEY, CDR2 SVGAGI. This sequence joins TRBV6-5 and TRBJ1-5; D call uncertain. The clonotype comes from a woman aged 65 to 85 with non-small cell lung cancer. Specimen: lung tumor tissue. The CDR3 DNA is TGTGCCAGGAGTTACGAGGGTCAGCCCCTGCACTTT. Amino acids: CARSYEGQPLHF.